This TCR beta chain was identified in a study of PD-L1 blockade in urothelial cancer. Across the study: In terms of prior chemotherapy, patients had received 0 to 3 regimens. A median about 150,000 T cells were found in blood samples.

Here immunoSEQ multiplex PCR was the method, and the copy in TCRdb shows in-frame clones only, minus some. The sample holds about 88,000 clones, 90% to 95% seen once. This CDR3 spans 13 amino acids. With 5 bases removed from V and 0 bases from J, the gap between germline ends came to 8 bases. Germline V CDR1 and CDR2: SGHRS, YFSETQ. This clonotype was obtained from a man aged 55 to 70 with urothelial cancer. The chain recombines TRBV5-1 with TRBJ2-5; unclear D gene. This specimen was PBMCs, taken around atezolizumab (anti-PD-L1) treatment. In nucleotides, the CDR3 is TGCGCCAGCAGTGAGGCGGACCAAGAGACCCAGTACTTC. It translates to CASSEADQETQYF.